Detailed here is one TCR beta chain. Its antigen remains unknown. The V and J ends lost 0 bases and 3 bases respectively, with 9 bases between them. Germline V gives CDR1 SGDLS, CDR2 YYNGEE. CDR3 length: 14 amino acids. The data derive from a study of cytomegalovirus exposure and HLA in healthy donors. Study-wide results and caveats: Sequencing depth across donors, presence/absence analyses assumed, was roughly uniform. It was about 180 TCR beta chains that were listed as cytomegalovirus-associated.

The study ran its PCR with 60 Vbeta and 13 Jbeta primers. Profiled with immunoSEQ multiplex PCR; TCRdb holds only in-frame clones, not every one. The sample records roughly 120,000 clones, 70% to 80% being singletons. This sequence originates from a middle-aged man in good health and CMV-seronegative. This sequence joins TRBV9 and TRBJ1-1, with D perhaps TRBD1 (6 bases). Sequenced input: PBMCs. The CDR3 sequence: CASSVGPGDTEAFF. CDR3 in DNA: TGTGCCAGCAGCGTAGGCCCAGGGGACACTGAAGCTTTCTTT.